This T cell receptor beta chain was retrieved from a study of cytomegalovirus exposure and HLA in healthy donors. About the research overall: Drawn from HLA-typed donors, 83 million or so unique TCRs were held in an early data release.

PCR primers comprised 60 Vbeta and 13 Jbeta primers. Generated by immunoSEQ multiplex PCR, the TCRdb table keeps only in-frame clones and is missing some. The sample has 150,000 to 200,000 clones, roughly 79% seen once. The CDR3 is made up of 15 amino acids. In germline, CDR1 is MNHNY, CDR2 SVGAGI (reference sequence). With V trimmed by 0 bases and J by 3 bases, 2 bases remained unmatched. General study findings and limits: Using a false discovery rate of 0.05, a later analysis showed that 16,951 TCR beta sequences were associated with HLA alleles.

A note on this clone: Its antigen is not known.

The clonotype was recovered from a man aged 45-65 years in good health and CMV-seropositive. V and J are TRBV6-6 and TRBJ2-7; 10 positions agree with TRBD1. What was sequenced was PBMCs. The CDR3 DNA is TGTGCCAGCAGTTACTCCGGGACAGGGGACTACGAGCAGTACGTC. Protein: CASSYSGTGDYEQYV.